These T cell receptor beta chains were read from a single sample in a study of T cells in Graves' hyperthyroidism and ophthalmopathy. TCRdb reprocessed the multiplex PCR reads via MiXCR and lists one record per CDR3 protein. The table lists about 540,000 distinct CDR3 sequences, about half of them singletons. Sequences were obtained from peripheral blood or thyroid tissue (not recorded which). The receptor source for this set is a woman aged 18 to 35 with Graves' hyperthyroidism. The CDR3 runs from the conserved cysteine through the conserved F or W. The order of the fields is D gene, clone size, J gene, CDR3 length, V gene, CDR3 DNA, CDR3 protein. D genes are given only for firm matches. Clone size is given for some rows only: seen once, a few or many times, or a class if the clone is expanded.

TRBD1 | . | TRBJ1-5 | 17 | TRBV19 | TGTGCCAGTACCCGGGACAGGGGAATATTTTCGGATCAGCCCCAGCATTTT | CASTRDRGIFSDQPQHF
. | . | TRBJ2-6 | 16 | TRBV5-1 | TGCGCCAGCAGCAATTTTGGGACCTCTGGGGCCAACGTCCTGACTTTC | CASSNFGTSGANVLTF
. | many | TRBJ2-6 | 15 | TRBV7-8 | TGTGCCAGCAGCTTGGCTTTGGGGGGGGCCAACGTCCTGACTTTC | CASSLALGGANVLTF
TRBD1 | few | TRBJ1-1 | 12 | TRBV29-1 | TGCAGCGTTGATCAAGGGGGCGGTGAAGCTTTCTTT | CSVDQGGGEAFF
. | few | TRBJ2-5 | 13 | TRBV12-3/TRBV12-4 | TGTGCTAGTGTCGAGGACAGCCTGGGGACCCAGTACTTC | CASVEDSLGTQYF
TRBD1 | . | TRBJ2-5 | 13 | TRBV10-1 | TGCGCCAGCAGTGCGACAGGGTGGGAGACCCAGTACTTC | CASSATGWETQYF
TRBD1 | once | TRBJ1-5 | 19 | TRBV19 | TGTGCCAGTAGTATTGGACTAAAACAGGGGGCTATTGGCAATCAGCCCCAGCATTTT | CASSIGLKQGAIGNQPQHF
. | many | TRBJ1-2 | 14 | TRBV9 | TGTGCCAGCAGCGTTGGACGGGAGCCCTATGGCTACACCTTC | CASSVGREPYGYTF
. | once | TRBJ1-1 | 15 | TRBV15 | TGTGCCACCAGCAGTTACTCAGACGGTTACACTGAAGCTTTCTTT | CATSSYSDGYTEAFF
. | many | TRBJ2-5 | 14 | TRBV29-1 | TGCAGCGTTGCGGGCAGGCTCTCAATTGAGACCCAGTACTTC | CSVAGRLSIETQYF
. | many | TRBJ2-5 | 14 | TRBV7-9 | TGTGCCAGCAGCTTAGCGACGGAGCAAGAGACCCAGTACTTC | CASSLATEQETQYF
TRBD1 | few | TRBJ2-6 | 11 | TRBV29-1 | TGCAGCGTGGAGGGGACAGGGACTGAAGCTTTC | CSVEGTGTEAF
. | . | TRBJ1-6 | 19 | TRBV15 | . | CATSREVGAGYTFETPLHF
. | . | TRBJ1-2 | 13 | TRBV7-2 | TGTGCCAGCAGCCTACTCGGGGAGGATGGCTACACCTTC | CASSLLGEDGYTF
. | . | TRBJ1-6 | 11 | TRBV29-1 | TGCAGCGTGATACAGCGGCCGCCCCTCCACTTT | CSVIQRPPLHF
. | many | TRBJ2-7 | 13 | TRBV29-1 | TGCAGCGTTGAACTGGACAGTGGCTACGAGCAGTACTTC | CSVELDSGYEQYF
TRBD1 | few | TRBJ1-2 | 14 | TRBV2 | TGTGCCAGCAGCGATATGACAGGGGGCTATGGCTACACCTTC | CASSDMTGGYGYTF
. | . | TRBJ1-1 | 14 | TRBV27 | TGTGCCAGCAGCGCCGGAAGCCTGCGCACTGAAGCTTTCTTT | CASSAGSLRTEAFF
TRBD1 | . | TRBJ2-7 | 12 | TRBV7-3 | TGTGCCAGCAGCGAGGACAGGGATGGGCAGTACTTC | CASSEDRDGQYF
. | . | TRBJ1-1 | 17 | TRBV7-9 | TGTGCCAGCAGCACGACGACGGGGACCTCTTTGAACACTGAAGCTTTCTTT | CASSTTTGTSLNTEAFF
. | few | TRBJ1-1 | 14 | TRBV5-1 | TGCGCCAGCAGCCCTCCCTCAGGGGACGCTGAAGCTTTCTTT | CASSPPSGDAEAFF
. | few | TRBJ1-1 | 15 | TRBV7-2 | TGTGCCAGCAGCCAACACAGGGAGGAGAACACTGAAGCTTTCTTT | CASSQHREENTEAFF
. | . | TRBJ2-5 | 16 | TRBV10-3 | TGTGCCATCAGTGATGTAGGGGGACGGTACCAAGAGACCCAGTACTTC | CAISDVGGRYQETQYF
. | many | TRBJ2-2 | 12 | TRBV19 | TGTGCCAGTAGTACTTCCACCGGGGAGCTGTTTTTT | CASSTSTGELFF
TRBD1 | . | TRBJ1-5 | 14 | TRBV10-3 | TGTGCCAGCAGTTACTCCAGGGGGACTAAGCCCCAGCATTTT | CASSYSRGTKPQHF
. | many | TRBJ1-1 | 14 | TRBV2 | TGTGCCAGCAGTGAAACCAACATGAACACTGAAGCTTTCTTT | CASSETNMNTEAFF
. | few | TRBJ1-1 | 14 | TRBV7-9 | TGTGCCAGCAGTGAATCGGGCAGGTTGGCTGAAGCTTTCTTT | CASSESGRLAEAFF
. | . | TRBJ1-1 | 16 | TRBV14 | TGTGCCAGCAGCCCGAGTTTAGGGGCGAGGGACACTGGAGCTTTCTTT | CASSPSLGARDTGAFF
. | . | TRBJ2-7 | 14 | TRBV29-1 | TGCAGCGTTTGGAGTGGGAAGGACGCCTACGAGCAGTACTTC | CSVWSGKDAYEQYF
. | many | TRBJ1-4 | 14 | TRBV7-2 | TGTGCCAGCAGCTCATCGACCAATAATGAAAAACTGTTTTTT | CASSSSTNNEKLFF
. | . | TRBJ2-6 | 18 | TRBV24-1 | TGTGCCACCAGTGATCCGCCGGGAATCGGCTCTGGGGCCAACGTCCTGACTTTC | CATSDPPGIGSGANVLTF
TRBD1 | . | TRBJ1-5 | 17 | TRBV19 | TGTGCCAGTAGTAAGCGACAGGGCTACTATAGCAATCAGCCCCAGCATTTT | CASSKRQGYYSNQPQHF
TRBD2 | few | TRBJ2-5 | 14 | TRBV20-1 | TGCAGTGCTACCATGGGACTAGCCGGAGAGACCCAGTACTTC | CSATMGLAGETQYF
. | . | TRBJ1-1 | 13 | TRBV2 | TGTGCCAGCACGGTCCGGGGGGACACTGAAGCTTTCTTT | CASTVRGDTEAFF
. | . | TRBJ1-1 | 14 | TRBV6-5 | TGTGCCAGCAGTTTTACAGCCTTGAACACTGAGGCTTTCTTT | CASSFTALNTEAFF
. | . | TRBJ2-5 | 16 | TRBV7-2 | TGTGCCAGCTCACCATCCCGAACTAGCAGCCAAGAGACCCAGTACTTC | CASSPSRTSSQETQYF
. | . | TRBJ1-1 | 12 | TRBV6-1 | TGTGCCAGCAGGAGGACGACAGTTGAAGCTTTCTTT | CASRRTTVEAFF
. | . | TRBJ2-7 | 12 | TRBV5-1 | TGCGCCAGCGGCCAGGGGCTCGACGAGCAGTACTTC | CASGQGLDEQYF
TRBD1 | . | TRBJ2-5 | 15 | TRBV7-8 | TGTGCCAGCAGCCCAGACAGGGGGTTCCGAGAGACCCAGTACTTC | CASSPDRGFRETQYF
. | few | TRBJ1-1 | 15 | TRBV2 | TGTGCCAGCAGCCCCGACGGAGGGGACCACACTGAAGCTTTCTTT | CASSPDGGDHTEAFF
. | . | TRBJ1-1 | 13 | TRBV19 | TGTGCCAGTAGTACGGGGGGGAGCACTGAAGCTTTCTTT | CASSTGGSTEAFF
. | once | TRBJ2-7 | 13 | TRBV19 | TGTGCCAGTAGGATGTTGGGAACCGACGAGCAGTACTTC | CASRMLGTDEQYF
. | . | TRBJ2-7 | 11 | TRBV15 | TGTGCCACCAGCAGACCCTACGAGCAGTACTTC | CATSRPYEQYF
. | . | TRBJ1-1 | 14 | TRBV7-9 | TGTGCCAGCAGCCAAGGGGGGTCTGGGGTCAGGGCTTTCTTT | CASSQGGSGVRAFF